Following are 28 T cell receptor beta chains from one sample sequenced in a study of blood T cell repertoires in COVID-19. Profiled with immunoSEQ multiplex PCR; TCRdb holds only in-frame clones, not every one. The sample lists 50,000 or so clones; over 80% were seen once. The sample consisted of peripheral blood. The receptors shown here come from a man between 65 and 85 years old with acute or convalescent COVID-19.

The rearrangement uses TRBV19 and TRBJ2-3; D is undetermined. The germline V and J ends were trimmed by 0 bases and 0 bases, with 7 bases remaining between them. CDR3 length: 15 residues. Germline assignment: CDR1 LNHDA and CDR2 SQIVND (reference sequence). The DNA for the CDR3 is TGTGCCAGTAGTATAGATATGGGCAGCACAGATACGCAGTATTTT. It is translated as CASSIDMGSTDTQYF.

The chain carries TRBV10-3 and TRBJ1-6, with a possible D match to TRBD1 (5 bases). The CDR3 covers 15 residues. V dropped 3 bases and J dropped 7 bases, with 13 bases sitting between them. The germline CDR1 and CDR2 sequences are ENHRY and SYGVKD. In DNA, the CDR3 is TGTGCCATCAGTGATGGGGCAGGGTCAAATTCACCCCTCCACTTT. This translates into CAISDGAGSNSPLHF.

The chain carries TRBV15 and TRBJ2-1; 7 nucleotides align to TRBD2. The CDR3 is made up of 14 amino acids. Looked up from germline, CDR1 is LNHNV and CDR2 is YYDKDF (reference sequence). The V and J ends lost 8 bases and 10 bases, in that order; junction bases with no gene match: 14. The CDR3 loop reads CATGLAGVLREQFF. CDR3 DNA sequence: TGTGCCACCGGGTTAGCGGGCGTTTTGCGGGAGCAGTTCTTC.

The chain joins TRBV10-3 to TRBJ2-5; 12 bases agree with TRBD2. The CDR3 length is 16 residues. Trimming cost V 5 bases and J 1 base; bases outside gene matches: 5. The germline V gene has CDR1 ENHRY and CDR2 SYGVKD. The CDR3 DNA reads as TGTGCCATCAGTTCCGGACTAGCGGGAAGCCAAGAGACCCAGTACTTC. Translating gives CAISSGLAGSQETQYF.

This clone showed up just a few times. This chain uses TRBV28 with TRBJ1-3; no definite D call. CDR1 is MDHEN, CDR2 SYDVKM, per germline. Trimming removed 7 bases from V and 4 bases from J, with 14 bases in between. The CDR3 runs 14 residues. The CDR3 DNA follows: TGTGCCAGCACCCTCGGGGTCCCCGGAAACACCATATATTTT. Amino acids: CASTLGVPGNTIYF.

This sequence joins TRBV10-2 and TRBJ1-5; D perhaps matches TRBD1 (6 bases). Germline assignment: CDR1 WSHSY and CDR2 SAAADI. V was pared by 0 bases and J by 7 bases, with 10 bases between. The CDR3 has 14 residues. The CDR3 DNA reads as TGCGCCAGCAGTGAGTCCCAGGGGCGGCAGCCCCAGCATTTT. Translation: CASSESQGRQPQHF.

The chain carries TRBV9 and TRBJ2-7; D gene ambiguous. This CDR3 comprises 13 residues. V was pared by 4 bases and J by 5 bases, with 13 bases between. The germline V gene encodes CDR1 SGDLS and CDR2 YYNGEE. CDR3 amino acids: CASSLTPRNEQYF. The CDR3 DNA follows: TGTGCCAGCAGCTTAACCCCTAGGAACGAGCAGTACTTC. The full variable domain, its missing parts supplied by reference TRBV9 and TRBJ2-7, is DSGVTQTPKHLITATGQRVTLRCSPRSGDLSVYWYQQSLDQGLQFLIQYYNGEERAKGNILERFSAQQFPDLHSELNLSSLELGDSALYFCASSLTPRNEQYFGPGTRLTVT.

The J gene is TRBJ1-2, the V gene TRBV30, with a tentative D call TRBD1 (5 bases). This CDR3 is built from 12 residues. Germline loops: CDR1 GTSNPN, CDR2 SVGIG (reference sequence). Trimming removed 2 bases at V and 4 bases at J, with 8 bases between. The CDR3 sequence: CAWSRGSYGYTF. CDR3 bases: TGTGCCTGGAGTAGGGGATCCTATGGCTACACCTTC.

This chain joins TRBV7-3 and TRBJ1-1; a possible D gene is TRBD1 (6 bases). Trimming stripped 1 base from V and 4 bases from J, with 10 bases between. This CDR3 contains 14 residues. Per germline, CDR1 SGHTA and CDR2 FQGTGA. The CDR3 here is CASSLNAGATEAFF. In DNA, the CDR3 is TGTGCCAGCAGCTTAAATGCAGGGGCCACTGAAGCTTTCTTT.

The chain carries TRBV25-1 and TRBJ2-5, with D possibly being TRBD1 (6 bases). V lost 4 bases and J lost 2, with 11 bases in between. Germline V CDR1 and CDR2: MGHDK, SYGVNS. This CDR3 has 14 residues. The CDR3 sequence is CASSVGQRQETQYF. In nucleotides, the CDR3 is TGTGCCAGCAGTGTCGGACAGCGACAAGAGACCCAGTACTTC.

The gene calls are TRBV5-1 and TRBJ1-1; TRBD1 might be the D (6 bases). V was pared by 1 base and J by 7 bases, with 17 bases between. This CDR3 has 15 residues. Per the germline V gene, CDR1 is SGHRS and CDR2 is YFSETQ. CDR3 nucleotide sequence: TGCGCCAGCAGCTTGTCCGCAGGGGCGTGGGGTGAAGCTTTCTTT. Protein: CASSLSAGAWGEAFF.

This clone was counted a single time. The rearrangement links TRBV19 to TRBJ1-2; 9 nucleotides agree with TRBD1. Germline CDR1 LNHDA, CDR2 SQIVND (reference sequence). V shed 6 bases, J shed 3 bases, and the junction held 8 bases outside the gene matches. This CDR3 is 15 amino acids long. The CDR3 reads CASRISRTGDYGYTF. The CDR3 nucleotides are TGTGCCAGTAGGATCTCCCGGACAGGGGACTATGGCTACACCTTC.

The genes are TRBV4-3 and TRBJ1-1, with no clear D. From germline, CDR1 is LGHNA and CDR2 YSLEER. The CDR3 has 13 amino acids. V dropped 1 base and J dropped 7 bases, with 10 bases sitting between them. The CDR3 spells CASSQGMEREAFF. Here the CDR3 DNA reads TGCGCCAGCAGCCAAGGGATGGAGCGTGAAGCTTTCTTT.

This chain connects TRBV5-1 to TRBJ1-2; 7 bases line up with TRBD1. This CDR3 has 15 amino acids. V shed 2 bases and J 8 bases; nucleotides not matched to a gene: 12. Germline V gene lookup returns CDR1 SGHRS and CDR2 YFSETQ. CDR3 sequence (DNA): TGCGCCAGCAGCTTAACCCTACAGGGGATACAGGGCTACACCTTC. Translation: CASSLTLQGIQGYTF.

The chain combines TRBV7-9 with TRBJ2-7; 8 nucleotides agree with TRBD2. CDR3 length equals 14 residues. The V segment lost 5 bases and the J segment 5 bases; nucleotides outside the gene matches: 8. Germline V CDR1 and CDR2: SEHNR, FQNEAQ (reference sequence). Here the CDR3 DNA reads TGTGCCAGCAGCCCGCCGGGGGGGGTTGACGAGCAGTACTTC. Its translation is CASSPPGGVDEQYF.

This clone was detected once. V is TRBV18 and J is TRBJ2-4; D is perhaps TRBD1 (6 bases). Germline V gene lookup returns CDR1 KGHSH and CDR2 LQKENI. The CDR3 covers 16 residues. V lost 2 bases to trimming and J lost 0 bases, with 11 bases between them. The CDR3: CASSPLGAGAKNIQYF. In DNA form, the CDR3 reads TGTGCCAGCTCACCATTGGGGGCGGGAGCCAAAAACATTCAGTACTTC. Together with reference TRBV18 and TRBJ2-4, the CDR3 gives the full variable domain: NAGVMQNPRHLVRRRGQEARLRCSPMKGHSHVYWYRQLPEEGLKFMVYLQKENIIDESGMPKERFSAEFPKEGPSILRIQQVVRGDSAAYFCASSPLGAGAKNIQYFGAGTRLSVL.

The CDR3 bases are TGCGCCAGCAGCCAGGGACAGGGGCATTCACCCCTCCACTTT. Amino acids: CASSQGQGHSPLHF. The rearrangement links TRBV4-3 to TRBJ1-6, with 10 positions matching TRBD1. Germline V lookup: CDR1 LGHNA, CDR2 YSLEER. This CDR3 comprises 14 residues. V trimming: 3 bases; J trimming: 8 bases; junction bases outside the gene matches: 1.

The chain couples TRBV6-5 to TRBJ2-7; 9 bases line up with TRBD1. Germline V CDR1 and CDR2: MNHEY, SVGAGI. CDR3 length: 15 residues. With V trimmed by 6 bases and J by 3 bases, 9 bases remained unmatched. CDR3 region: CASSAGGQGLYEQYF. CDR3 nucleotides: TGTGCCAGCAGCGCCGGGGGACAGGGACTCTACGAGCAGTACTTC.

The chain carries TRBV15 and TRBJ2-7; D is perhaps TRBD1 (5 bases). Germline V CDR1 and CDR2: LNHNV, YYDKDF (reference sequence). This CDR3 is 14 amino acids long. V lost 0 bases and J lost 2, with 8 bases in between. The CDR3 protein is CATSREQGPYEQYF. The CDR3 region has the DNA TGTGCCACCAGCAGAGAGCAGGGCCCCTACGAGCAGTACTTC. Full variable domain (remainder filled in from reference TRBV15 and TRBJ2-7): DAMVIQNPRYQVTQFGKPVTLSCSQTLNHNVMYWYQQKSSQAPKLLFHYYDKDFNNEADTPDNFQSRRPNTSFCFLDIRSPGLGDTAMYLCATSREQGPYEQYFGPGTRLTVT.

V is TRBV6-5 and J is TRBJ1-1; 7 bases fit TRBD1. This CDR3 is 15 amino acids long. Germline CDR1 and CDR2: MNHEY and SVGAGI. V gave up 5 bases and J gave up 0 bases; unmatched junction bases: 6. The chain's CDR3 is CASSPTGVMNTEAFF. The CDR3, as DNA: TGTGCCAGCAGTCCCACAGGGGTTATGAACACTGAAGCTTTCTTT.

This clone was detected only a few times. The V and J genes are TRBV19 and TRBJ1-1; 9 bases align to TRBD1. This CDR3 has 15 amino acids. Germline V gene data show CDR1 as LNHDA and CDR2 as SQIVND (reference sequence). V gave up 4 bases and J gave up 1 base; unmatched junction bases: 4. The CDR3 reads CASSKPGQGNTEAFF. Here the CDR3 DNA reads TGTGCCAGTAGTAAGCCGGGACAGGGGAACACTGAAGCTTTCTTT.

V and J are TRBV29-1 and TRBJ2-2, with D possibly matching TRBD1 (6 bases). The CDR3 spans 13 residues. V dropped 3 bases and J dropped 1 base, with 6 bases sitting between them. CDR1 and CDR2 (germline): SQVTM, ANQGSEA. The CDR3 DNA reads as TGCAGCGTTGACAGGGGGAACACCGGGGAGCTGTTTTTT. Translating gives CSVDRGNTGELFF.

V and J are TRBV11-3 and TRBJ2-3; possibly TRBD1 for D (6 bases). With 4 bases removed from V and 2 bases from J, the gap between germline ends came to 10 bases. Looked up from germline, CDR1 is SGHNT and CDR2 is YENEEA. This CDR3 has 14 residues. CDR3 loop: CASSSGQSTDTQYF. As DNA, the CDR3 is TGTGCCAGCAGCTCAGGACAGTCCACAGATACGCAGTATTTT. The entire variable domain, with the rest obtained from reference TRBV11-3 and TRBJ2-3, is as follows: EAGVVQSPRYKIIEKKQPVAFWCNPISGHNTLYWYLQNLGQGPELLIRYENEEAVDDSQLPKDRFSAERLKGVDSTLKIQPAELGDSAVYLCASSSGQSTDTQYFGPGTRLTVL.

V and J are TRBV27 and TRBJ1-5, with D unclear. The ends were cut back, 5 bases at V and 7 bases at J, with 15 bases in the middle. Germline values: CDR1 MNHEY, CDR2 SMNVEV (reference sequence). This CDR3 has 14 residues. CDR3 in DNA: TGTGCCAGCAGTCCTGCCCCGGGAGGGCAGCCCCAGCATTTT. It yields the protein CASSPAPGGQPQHF.

The chain uses TRBV28 and TRBJ1-2, with D perhaps TRBD1 (5 bases). CDR1 and CDR2 (germline): MDHEN, SYDVKM. V lost 5 bases, J lost 0 bases, and 7 bases lay in between. This CDR3 is 13 amino acids long. CDR3 bases: TGTGCCAGCAGTCAGACAGCTAACTATGGCTACACCTTC. Translation: CASSQTANYGYTF.

The chain uses TRBV5-1 and TRBJ2-3; D might be TRBD2 (5 bases). The germline V and J ends were trimmed by 0 bases and 4 bases, with 18 bases remaining between them. The CDR3 loop spans 17 amino acids. Germline loops: CDR1 SGHRS, CDR2 YFSETQ. Written as DNA, the CDR3 is TGCGCCAGCAGCTTGGCCATCGCCGGGGAACGATCAGATACGCAGTATTTT. Encoded protein: CASSLAIAGERSDTQYF.

Here the CDR3 reads CASSYGTSTGETQYF. The CDR3 DNA reads as TGTGCCAGCAGTTACGGGACATCAACGGGAGAGACCCAGTACTTC. The chain recombines TRBV6-5 with TRBJ2-5; a weak D match, TRBD1 (6 bases). The CDR3 consists of 15 residues. Germline values: CDR1 MNHEY, CDR2 SVGAGI. Trimming removed 2 bases from V and 4 bases from J, with 14 bases in between.

The chain combines TRBV5-4 with TRBJ1-4; 7 bases match TRBD1. This CDR3 spans 15 amino acids. V trimming: 4 bases; J trimming: 5 bases; junction bases outside the gene matches: 8. Germline V CDR1 and CDR2: SGHNT, YYREEE (reference sequence). CDR3 in amino acids: CASSVSRQGNEKLFF. The CDR3 DNA reads TGTGCCAGCAGCGTGTCGAGACAGGGAAATGAAAAACTGTTTTTT.